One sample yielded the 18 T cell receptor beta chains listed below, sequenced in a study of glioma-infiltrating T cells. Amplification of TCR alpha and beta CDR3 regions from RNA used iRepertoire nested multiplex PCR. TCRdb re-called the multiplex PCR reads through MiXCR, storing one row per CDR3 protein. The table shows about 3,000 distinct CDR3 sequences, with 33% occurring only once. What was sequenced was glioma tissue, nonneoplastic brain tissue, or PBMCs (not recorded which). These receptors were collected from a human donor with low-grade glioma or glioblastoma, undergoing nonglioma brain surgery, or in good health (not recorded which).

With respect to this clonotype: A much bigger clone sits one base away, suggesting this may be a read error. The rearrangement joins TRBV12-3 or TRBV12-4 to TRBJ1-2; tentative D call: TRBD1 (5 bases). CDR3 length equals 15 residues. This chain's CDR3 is CSSKKNRGSRYGYTF. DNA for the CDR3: TGTTCCAGCAAGAAAAACCGGGGCAGCCGCTATGGCTACACCTTC.

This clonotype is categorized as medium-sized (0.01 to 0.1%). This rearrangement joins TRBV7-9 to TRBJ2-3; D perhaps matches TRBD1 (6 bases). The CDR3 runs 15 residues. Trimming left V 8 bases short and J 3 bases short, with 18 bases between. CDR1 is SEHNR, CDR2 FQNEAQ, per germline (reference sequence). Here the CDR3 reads CASSHPGHPTDTQYF. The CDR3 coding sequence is TGTGCCAGCTCACACCCGGGACATCCAACAGATACGCAGTATTTT.

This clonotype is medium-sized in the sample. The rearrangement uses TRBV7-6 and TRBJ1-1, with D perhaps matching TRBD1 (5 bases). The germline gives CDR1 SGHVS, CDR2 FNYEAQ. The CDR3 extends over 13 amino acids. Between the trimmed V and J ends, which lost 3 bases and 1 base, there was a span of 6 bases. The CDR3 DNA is TGTGCCAGCAGCTTGAGGGGGAACACTGAAGCTTTCTTT. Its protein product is CASSLRGNTEAFF. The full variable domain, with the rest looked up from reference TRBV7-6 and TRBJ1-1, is GAGVSQSPRYKVTKRGQDVALRCDPISGHVSLYWYRQALGQGPEFLTYFNYEAQQDKSGLPNDRFSAERPEGSISTLTIQRTEQRDSAMYRCASSLRGNTEAFFGQGTRLTVV.

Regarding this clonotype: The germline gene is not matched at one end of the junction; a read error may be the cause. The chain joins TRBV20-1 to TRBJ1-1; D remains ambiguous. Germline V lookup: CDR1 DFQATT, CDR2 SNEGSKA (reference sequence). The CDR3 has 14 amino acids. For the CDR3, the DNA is TGCAGTGCTGGTGTTGACACTTCGAACACTGAAACTTTCTTT. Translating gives CSAGVDTSNTETFF.

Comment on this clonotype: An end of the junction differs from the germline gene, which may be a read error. The CDR3 nucleotides read TGTGCCAGCAGCTTTGAAGGCCAGGCCGTTAACGATGGCTACACCTTC. This sequence encodes CASSFEGQAVNDGYTF. The genes are TRBV5-4 and TRBJ1-2; D remains ambiguous. The CDR3 contains 16 residues. CDR1 is SGHNT, CDR2 YYREEE, per germline (reference sequence).

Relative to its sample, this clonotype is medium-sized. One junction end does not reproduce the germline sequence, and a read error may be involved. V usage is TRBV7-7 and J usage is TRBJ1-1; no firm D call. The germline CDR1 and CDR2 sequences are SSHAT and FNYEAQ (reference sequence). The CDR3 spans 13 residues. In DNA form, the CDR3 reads TGTGCTAGCAGCTTACTCCCGAACACTGAAGCTTTCTTT. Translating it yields CASSLLPNTEAFF.

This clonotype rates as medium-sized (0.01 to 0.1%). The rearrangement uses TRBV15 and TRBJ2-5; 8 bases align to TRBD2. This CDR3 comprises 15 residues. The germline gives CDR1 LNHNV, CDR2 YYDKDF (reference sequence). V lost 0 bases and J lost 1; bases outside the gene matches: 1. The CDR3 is CATSRERGVQETQYF. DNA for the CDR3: TGTGCCACCAGCAGAGAGCGGGGGGTCCAAGAGACCCAGTACTTC.

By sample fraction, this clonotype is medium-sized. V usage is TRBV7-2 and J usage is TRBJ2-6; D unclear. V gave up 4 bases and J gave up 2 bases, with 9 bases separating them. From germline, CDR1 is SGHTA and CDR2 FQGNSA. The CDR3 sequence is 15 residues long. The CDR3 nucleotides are TGTGCCAGCAGCTCCACTCGTACTGGGGCCAACGTCCTGACTTTC. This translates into CASSSTRTGANVLTF.

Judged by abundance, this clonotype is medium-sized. CDR3 protein: CSVDGQGINTDTQYF. The CDR3 coding sequence is TGCAGCGTTGACGGTCAGGGGATCAACACAGATACGCAGTATTTT. The chain joins TRBV29-1 to TRBJ2-3; a possible D gene is TRBD1 (6 bases). CDR3 size: 15 residues. Germline V CDR1 and CDR2: SQVTM, ANQGSEA. Trimming cost V 3 bases and J 2 bases, with 15 bases left between them.

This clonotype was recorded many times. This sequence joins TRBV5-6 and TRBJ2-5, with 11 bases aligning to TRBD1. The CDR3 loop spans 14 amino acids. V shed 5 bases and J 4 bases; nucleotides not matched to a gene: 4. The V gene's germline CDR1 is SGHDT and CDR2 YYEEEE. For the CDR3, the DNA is TGTGCCAGCAGGCGGACAGGGGGCTTAGAGACCCAGTACTTC. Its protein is CASRRTGGLETQYF.

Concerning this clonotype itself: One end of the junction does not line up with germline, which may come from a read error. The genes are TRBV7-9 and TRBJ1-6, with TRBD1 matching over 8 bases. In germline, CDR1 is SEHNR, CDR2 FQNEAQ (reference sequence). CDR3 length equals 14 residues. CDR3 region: CASSPGQVGSPLHF. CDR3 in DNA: TGTGCCAGCAGCCCGGGACAGGTGGGCTCACCCCTCCATTTT.

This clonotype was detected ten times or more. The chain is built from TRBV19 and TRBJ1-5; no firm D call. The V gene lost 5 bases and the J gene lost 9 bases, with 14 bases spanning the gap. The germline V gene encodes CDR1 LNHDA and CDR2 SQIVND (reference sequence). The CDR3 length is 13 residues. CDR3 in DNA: TGTGCCAGTAGTTCGAGTTCGGCTTCGCCCCAGCATTTT. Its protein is CASSSSSASPQHF. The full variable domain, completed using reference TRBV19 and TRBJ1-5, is DGGITQSPKYLFRKEGQNVTLSCEQNLNHDAMYWYRQDPGQGLRLIYYSQIVNDFQKGDIAEGYSVSREKKESFPLTVTSAQKNPTAFYLCASSSSSASPQHFGDGTRLSIL.

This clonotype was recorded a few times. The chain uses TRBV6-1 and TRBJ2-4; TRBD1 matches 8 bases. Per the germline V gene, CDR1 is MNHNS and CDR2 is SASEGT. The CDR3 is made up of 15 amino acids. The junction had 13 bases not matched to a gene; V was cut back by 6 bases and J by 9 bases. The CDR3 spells CASSLTGAPRGIQYF. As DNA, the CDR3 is TGTGCCAGCAGCTTGACAGGGGCCCCGAGGGGCATTCAGTACTTC.

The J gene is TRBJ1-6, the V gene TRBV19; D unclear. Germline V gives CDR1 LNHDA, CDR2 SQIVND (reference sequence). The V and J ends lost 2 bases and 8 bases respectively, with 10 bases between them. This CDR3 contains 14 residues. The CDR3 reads CASSIWCRDSPLHF. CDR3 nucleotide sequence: TGTGCCAGTAGTATATGGTGCAGAGATTCACCCCTCCACTTT.

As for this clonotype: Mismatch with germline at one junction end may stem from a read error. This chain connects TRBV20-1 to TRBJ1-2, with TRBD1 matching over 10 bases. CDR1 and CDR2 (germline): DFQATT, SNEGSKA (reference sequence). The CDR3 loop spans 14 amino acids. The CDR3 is CSSREGTGVKGSTF. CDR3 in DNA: TGCAGTTCTCGAGAGGGGACAGGGGTTAAGGGCTCCACCTTC.

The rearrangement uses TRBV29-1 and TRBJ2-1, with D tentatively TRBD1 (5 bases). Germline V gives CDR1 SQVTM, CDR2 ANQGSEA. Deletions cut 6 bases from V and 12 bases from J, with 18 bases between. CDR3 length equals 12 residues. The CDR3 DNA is TGCAGCGTGGGGCAGGGCCCAGATACGCAGTTCTTC. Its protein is CSVGQGPDTQFF.

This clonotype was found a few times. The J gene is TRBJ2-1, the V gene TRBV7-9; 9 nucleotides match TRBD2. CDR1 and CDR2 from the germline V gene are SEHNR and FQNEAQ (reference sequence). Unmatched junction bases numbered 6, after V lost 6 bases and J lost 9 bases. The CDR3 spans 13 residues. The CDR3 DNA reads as TGTGCCAGCAGTTTCGTGCGGGAGGGTGAGCAGTTCTTC. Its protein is CASSFVREGEQFF.

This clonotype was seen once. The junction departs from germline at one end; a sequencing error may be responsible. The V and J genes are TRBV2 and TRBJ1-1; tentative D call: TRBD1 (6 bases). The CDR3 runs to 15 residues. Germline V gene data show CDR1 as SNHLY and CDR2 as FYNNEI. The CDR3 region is CARSGTLAVNTEAFF. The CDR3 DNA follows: TGTGCCAGGAGTGGGACACTTGCAGTGAACACTGAAGCTTTCTTT. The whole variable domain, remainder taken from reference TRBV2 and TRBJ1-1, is EPEVTQTPSHQVTQMGQEVILRCVPISNHLYFYWYRQILGQKVEFLVSFYNNEISEKSEIFDDQFSVERPDGSNFTLKIRSTKLEDSAMYFCARSGTLAVNTEAFFGQGTRLTVV.